The 12 T cell receptor beta chains below come from one sample, sequenced in a study of T cells expressing NK-cell markers. TCRdb reanalyzed the 5' RACE reads and collapses them to one entry per CDR3 protein, without DNA. The listing contains a few hundred thousand distinct CDR3 sequences. Sequencing input: blood T cells: a sorted CD56 or NKG2C T cell subset, CD4+ or CD8+ T cells, or bulk PBMC T cells (not recorded which). The receptors come from a man between 18 and 29 years old in good health.

The V and J genes are TRBV12-3 or TRBV12-4 and TRBJ2-1; the TCRdb call, TRBD2, lacks DNA for checking. The CDR3 has 17 amino acids. The CDR3 region is CASSLEAGTIPVGEQFF.

V gene TRBV20-1 combines with J gene TRBJ2-3; TCRdb designates TRBD2, a call that cannot be tested without DNA. CDR3 length: 14 amino acids. Germline assignment: CDR1 DFQATT and CDR2 SNEGSKA (reference sequence). The CDR3 reads CSAELAESTDTQYF.

This rearrangement joins TRBV7-2 to TRBJ2-5; TCRdb's D call, TRBD1, is unchecked because there is no DNA. Germline CDR1 SGHTA, CDR2 FQGNSA. The length of the CDR3 is 14 residues. The CDR3 loop is CASSLGFRAETQYF.

The chain has TRBV20-1 and TRBJ2-4; TCRdb picks TRBD1, but there is no DNA to check that call. CDR1 and CDR2 from the germline V gene are DFQATT and SNEGSKA (reference sequence). The CDR3 length is 14 residues. The CDR3 sequence is CSVAPWTAENIQYF.

This sequence joins TRBV5-1 and TRBJ2-1; lacking DNA, the TRBD2 call made by TCRdb goes unchecked. Germline loops: CDR1 SGHRS, CDR2 YFSETQ. The CDR3 is made up of 16 amino acids. The CDR3 loop is CASSLGLAGASGGQFF.

V is TRBV20-1 and J is TRBJ2-7; TCRdb gives TRBD2 as the D gene, but with no DNA this cannot be confirmed. Germline CDR1 DFQATT, CDR2 SNEGSKA (reference sequence). The CDR3 spans 14 residues. This CDR3 is CSAYSGIRSYEQYF.

This chain links TRBV6-1 with TRBJ2-7; the TRBD1 assignment by TCRdb is unverifiable without DNA. CDR1 is MNHNS, CDR2 SASEGT, per germline. The CDR3 covers 14 residues. CDR3: CASGGTGKAYEQYF.

V usage is TRBV10-3 and J usage is TRBJ2-4; TCRdb picks TRBD1, but there is no DNA to check that call. The CDR3 contains 14 residues. Germline assignment: CDR1 ENHRY and CDR2 SYGVKD. This chain's CDR3 is CAISRDLAKNIQYF.

The chain is built from TRBV28 and TRBJ2-5; TCRdb selects TRBD1, and the lack of DNA leaves this call unchecked. CDR1 is MDHEN, CDR2 SYDVKM, per germline. CDR3 size: 16 residues. The CDR3 sequence: CASSPFGTGIRETQYF.

The chain uses TRBV29-1 and TRBJ1-5; TCRdb lists TRBD1, though no DNA is available to test this call. The germline CDR1 and CDR2 sequences are SQVTM and ANQGSEA. This CDR3 spans 13 amino acids. CDR3 sequence: CSVSQGTDQPQHF.

This CDR3 is CAISEGTGEAQPQHF. This chain links TRBV10-3 with TRBJ1-5; TCRdb designates TRBD1, a call that cannot be tested without DNA. In germline, CDR1 is ENHRY, CDR2 SYGVKD. This CDR3 spans 15 amino acids.

The chain combines TRBV21-1 with TRBJ2-1; the TCRdb D gene call, TRBD1, has no DNA to confirm it. TRBV21-1 is given as a pseudogene. The CDR3 totals 16 residues. CDR3 protein: CASSKKGLKGNNEQFF.